This TCR beta chain was sequenced in a study of blood T cell repertoires in COVID-19. Overall study: Specimens from acute and convalescent COVID-19 originated in the United States, Italy and Spain.

The V gene end was trimmed by 3 bases and the J gene end by 5 bases; junction bases not matched to a gene: 4. The germline gives CDR1 SGHRS, CDR2 YFSETQ. This CDR3 contains 13 residues. Clones were read by immunoSEQ multiplex PCR, and TCRdb kept only the in-frame ones, dropping some. This table has fewer than 350,000 clones, 80% to 95% appearing once. This sequence originates from a woman in her twenties or thirties with COVID-19, enrolled during active disease. This chain links TRBV5-1 with TRBJ1-2; 7 bases line up with TRBD1. The sample was peripheral blood. CDR3 nucleotides: TGCGCCAGCAGCTGGGACAGCGAGTATGGCTACACCTTC. It codes for CASSWDSEYGYTF.